This T cell receptor beta chain was recovered during a study of blood T cell repertoires in COVID-19. Seattle enrolled patients during active infection and tracked them longitudinally. The data were produced by immunoSEQ multiplex PCR, yet TCRdb's version contains in-frame clones alone and is incomplete. This table holds 150,000 to 180,000 clones, about 88% found once. This clone was detected only once. V lost 2 bases and J 7 bases, leaving 9 bases between the germline ends. The CDR3 has 13 residues. Germline V gene data show CDR1 as MNHEY and CDR2 as SMNVEV (reference sequence). Sequencing used peripheral blood. This sequence joins TRBV27 and TRBJ1-5; D not certain. The TCR originated in a woman aged 60 to 75 with COVID-19, enrolled during active disease. The CDR3 spells CASSLKGGQPQHF. The CDR3 DNA sequence: TGTGCCAGCAGTTTAAAGGGAGGCCAGCCCCAGCATTTT.